Listed below are T cell receptor beta chains from one sample, sequenced in a study of T cells in Graves' hyperthyroidism and ophthalmopathy. Each CDR3 protein gets one entry after TCRdb re-called the multiplex PCR reads with MiXCR. The data contain roughly 510,000 distinct CDR3 sequences, 35% to 50% of them seen just once; the ten biggest clones take up around two fifths. Sequencing was performed on peripheral blood or thyroid tissue (not recorded which). The receptors derive from an adult woman with Graves' disease, either hyperthyroidism or ophthalmopathy (not recorded which). Each CDR3 is given with its conserved first and last residue. Fields, in order: V gene, J gene, clone size, D gene, CDR3 DNA, CDR3 protein. A D gene is named only where the DNA matches it firmly. Part of the rows lack a size; the others show once, few, many or a class for expanded clones.

>TRBV10-3|TRBJ1-2|few|-
TGTGCCATCAGTGAGGTCCTGCACTATGGCTACACCTTC
CAISEVLHYGYTF
>TRBV7-2|TRBJ2-2|-|TRBD2
TGTGCCAGCAGCCTGACTAGCGGGAGGGCCAGGAGCGCCGGGGAGCTGTTTTTT
CASSLTSGRARSAGELFF
>TRBV10-3|TRBJ2-6|-|-
TGTGCCATCAGTCCCGCAACAGGGTTCGCTGGGGCCAACGTCCTGACTTTC
CAISPATGFAGANVLTF
>TRBV6-5|TRBJ2-7|-|TRBD1
TGTGCCAGCAGGCCGGGACAGGGTGGCGAGCAGTACTTC
CASRPGQGGEQYF
>TRBV19|TRBJ1-2|many|TRBD1
TGTGCCAGTAGTTTACAGGGGAGAGGCTATGGCTACACCTTC
CASSLQGRGYGYTF
>TRBV5-1|TRBJ2-7|-|-
TGCGCCAGCAGCTCAGTCTCGAGCTCCTACGAGCAGTACTTC
CASSSVSSSYEQYF
>TRBV20-1|TRBJ1-2|-|-
TGCAGTGCCCCTAGCCTTCGGTCTGGCTACACCTTC
CSAPSLRSGYTF
>TRBV7-6|TRBJ2-3|-|-
TGTGCCAGCAGCTTATCCGGGAGCCCAGGAGATACGCAGTATTTT
CASSLSGSPGDTQYF
>TRBV7-3|TRBJ2-7|-|-
TGTCAATATAAAATTCACGAGCAGTACTTC
CQYKIHEQYF
>TRBV24-1|TRBJ1-2|many|TRBD1
TGTGCCACCAGTGAAGGGAGGGACAGTGACGGCTACACCTTC
CATSEGRDSDGYTF
>TRBV20-1|TRBJ1-2|-|-
TGCAGTGCTAGAGTAGGTGGGAACTATGGCCACACCTTC
CSARVGGNYGHTF
>TRBV7-2|TRBJ2-5|-|TRBD2
TGTGCCAGCAGCCAACGACTAGCTGATGAGACCCAGTACTTC
CASSQRLADETQYF
>TRBV6-4|TRBJ1-6|many|-
TGTGCCAGCAGTGAAGCAAATTCACCCCTCCACTTT
CASSEANSPLHF
>TRBV20-1|TRBJ2-7|-|TRBD1
TGCAGTGCCTACAGCCCGGGACAGGGCCACGAGCAGTACTTC
CSAYSPGQGHEQYF
>TRBV9|TRBJ2-5|-|-
TGTGCCAGCGAGGAGGGGATGTACCAAGAGACCCAGTACTTC
CASEEGMYQETQYF
>TRBV7-9|TRBJ2-4|-|-
TGTGCCAGCAGCCCAGGGGGGCCCTCAGGCAAAAACATTCAGTACTTC
CASSPGGPSGKNIQYF
>TRBV7-9|TRBJ2-7|many|-
TGTGCCAGCAGCCAGGGGACAATTTCCTACGAGCAGTACTTC
CASSQGTISYEQYF
>TRBV11-1|TRBJ1-1|-|TRBD1
TGTGCCAGCAGCTTACAACAGGGGGTTACTGAAGCCCTCTTT
CASSLQQGVTEALF
>TRBV10-3|TRBJ2-5|-|-
TGTGCCATCAGTGAGCGGGAGTTCGGGACCCAGTACTTC
CAISEREFGTQYF
>TRBV7-2|TRBJ2-2|many|-
TGTGCCAGCAGCTTGGACCACATAATAAACACCGGGGAGCTGTTTTTT
CASSLDHIINTGELFF
>TRBV7-8|TRBJ1-1|-|-
TGTGCCAGCAGCTTACATGAGGGTTCCACTGAAGCTTTCTTT
CASSLHEGSTEAFF
>TRBV28|TRBJ1-1|-|-
TGTGCCAGCAGTACTGAAAATGAAGCTTTCTTT
CASSTENEAFF
>TRBV25-1|TRBJ1-1|-|-
TGTGCCAGCAGTGCCCGAGGGGCCACTGAAGCTTTCTTT
CASSARGATEAFF
>TRBV2|TRBJ1-1|-|-
TGTGCCAGCTCACCAACTAACCGGGGATCTGGGAACACTGAAGCTTTCTTT
CASSPTNRGSGNTEAFF